These 9 T cell receptor beta chains were all obtained from the same sample, sequenced in a study of blood T cell repertoires in COVID-19. Data came from immunoSEQ multiplex PCR; TCRdb stores just in-frame clones and leaves some out. The sample includes approximately 54,000 clones, roughly 80% of them seen just once. Sequencing was carried out using peripheral blood. These receptors all come from an older woman with acute or convalescent COVID-19.

V and J are TRBV18 and TRBJ1-5; D not resolved. V lost 3 bases to trimming and J lost 6 bases, with 15 bases between them. CDR3 size: 15 residues. Germline CDR1 KGHSH, CDR2 LQKENI. Written as DNA, the CDR3 is TGTGCCAGCTCACCCTCGGCTCTACTAGGTCAGCCCCAGCATTTT. Amino acids: CASSPSALLGQPQHF.

The sample holds a few counts of this clone. This chain uses TRBV6-1 with TRBJ1-5, with 11 positions matching TRBD1. The CDR3 runs 20 residues. Germline values: CDR1 MNHNS, CDR2 SASEGT. Trimming cost V 3 bases and J 3 bases; bases outside gene matches: 16. The CDR3 nucleotides read TGTGCCAGCAGTGATGATTCCACCTGGACAGGGGGCTTCAACAATCAGCCCCAGCATTTT. Protein product: CASSDDSTWTGGFNNQPQHF.

The chain uses TRBV24-1 and TRBJ2-3; D unresolved. The CDR3 loop spans 13 amino acids. Germline loops: CDR1 KGHDR, CDR2 SFDVKD. V was clipped by 5 bases and J by 2 bases, with 7 bases between them. The CDR3 reads CATSGSVTDTQYF. CDR3 bases: TGTGCCACCAGTGGATCGGTCACAGATACGCAGTATTTT.

This sequence joins TRBV19 and TRBJ2-2; a weak D match, TRBD2 (7 bases). CDR3 size: 16 residues. Germline CDR1 LNHDA, CDR2 SQIVND (reference sequence). With 10 bases removed from V and 2 bases from J, the gap between germline ends came to 20 bases. CDR3 nucleotides: TGTGCCACCAAACGGGGGGCAGACACTAACACCGGGGAGCTGTTTTTT. Translated: CATKRGADTNTGELFF.

Written as DNA, the CDR3 is TGTGCCAGCAGCAGCGGGGAGGGCAATCAGCCCCAGCATTTT. Encoded protein: CASSSGEGNQPQHF. The chain joins TRBV9 to TRBJ1-5; D remains ambiguous. Trimming pared 4 bases from V and 2 bases from J, leaving 10 bases between. The germline V gene has CDR1 SGDLS and CDR2 YYNGEE. The CDR3 extends over 14 amino acids.

This chain links TRBV14 with TRBJ1-6; 11 bases are shared with TRBD1. V trimming: 0 bases; J trimming: 10 bases; junction bases outside the gene matches: 5. Germline V gene data show CDR1 as SGHDN and CDR2 as FVKESK. The CDR3 runs 16 residues. The CDR3 DNA is TGTGCCAGCAGCCAAGATACGGGACAGGGGGTATCACCCCTCCACTTT. It encodes CASSQDTGQGVSPLHF.

The chain employs TRBV19 and TRBJ2-1, with D unclear. Germline values: CDR1 LNHDA, CDR2 SQIVND (reference sequence). Trimming stripped 2 bases from V and 5 bases from J, with 7 bases between. The CDR3 contains 13 residues. The CDR3 DNA follows: TGTGCCAGTAGTATAACAGATAACAATGAGCAGTTCTTC. Its protein product is CASSITDNNEQFF.

CDR3 sequence (DNA): TGTGCCAGCAGACCGGACAGGGTCGCCTACAATGAGCAGTTCTTC. Amino acids: CASRPDRVAYNEQFF. V usage is TRBV6-5 and J usage is TRBJ2-1; 8 nucleotides match TRBD1. CDR3 length equals 15 residues. CDR1 and CDR2 from the germline V gene are MNHEY and SVGAGI. Trimming cost V 6 bases and J 2 bases; bases outside gene matches: 6.

This chain links TRBV9 with TRBJ2-1; TRBD2 agrees at 8 bases. Germline V gene sequence: CDR1 SGDLS, CDR2 YYNGEE. The CDR3 sequence is 16 residues long. V shed 1 base and J 8 bases; nucleotides not matched to a gene: 11. CDR3 amino acids: CASSVSGTGGQYEQFF. CDR3 sequence (DNA): TGTGCCAGCAGCGTAAGCGGGACGGGGGGGCAATATGAGCAGTTCTTC.